This is a list of T cell receptor beta chains from one sample in a study of cytomegalovirus exposure and HLA in healthy donors. Assay used: immunoSEQ multiplex PCR; TCRdb lists only in-frame clones, some missing. Here the sample table reports under 200,000 clones. Sequencing input: PBMCs. The receptors were gathered from a young woman in good health and CMV-seropositive. Each CDR3 is given with its conserved first and last residue. Fields, in order: D gene, V gene, J gene, CDR3 protein, CDR3 DNA. The D gene is left open where the match is weak.

>.|TRBV5-1|TRBJ2-3
CASSRDGRTSDTQYF
TGCGCCAGCAGCCGGGACGGGAGAACGTCAGATACGCAGTATTTT
>TRBD1|TRBV11-1|TRBJ1-1
CASSSQGLVGTEAFF
TGTGCCAGCAGCTCACAGGGGCTAGTGGGCACTGAAGCTTTCTTT
>TRBD1|TRBV7-2|TRBJ1-4
CASSSAGTGGEKLFF
TGTGCCAGCAGTTCCGCCGGGACAGGAGGCGAAAAACTGTTTTTT
>TRBD1|TRBV6-6|TRBJ1-2
CASTQGDYGYTF
TGTGCCAGCACCCAGGGGGACTATGGCTACACCTTC
>.|TRBV30|TRBJ2-5
CACSGRGETQYF
TGTGCCTGCTCCGGCCGGGGGGAGACCCAGTACTTC
>.|TRBV15|TRBJ1-5
CATSRDRGYNQPQHF
TGTGCCACCAGCAGAGATAGGGGTTACAATCAGCCCCAGCATTTT
>.|TRBV7-9|TRBJ2-7
CASSQGLGEQYF
TGTGCCAGCAGCCAAGGATTGGGCGAGCAGTACTTC
>.|TRBV4-1|TRBJ1-6
CASRDGLGANSPLHF
TGCGCCAGCAGGGATGGGCTAGGGGCGAATTCACCCCTCCACTTT
>.|TRBV6-1|TRBJ1-6
CASSEVFSGFSYNSPLHF
TGTGCCAGCAGTGAAGTTTTTTCAGGTTTCTCCTATAATTCACCCCTCCACTTT
>.|TRBV9|TRBJ2-3
CASSPRLDTQYF
TGTGCCAGCAGCCCAAGACTCGATACGCAGTATTTT
>TRBD1|TRBV5-6|TRBJ1-2
CASSFEQGANYGYTF
TGTGCCAGCAGCTTTGAACAGGGGGCCAACTATGGCTACACCTTC
>.|TRBV4-2|TRBJ2-1
CASSQDPAVYNEQFF
TGTGCCAGCAGCCAAGATCCAGCGGTCTACAATGAGCAGTTCTTC
>.|TRBV19|TRBJ2-7
CASSGRGYEQYF
TGTGCCAGTAGTGGCCGTGGCTACGAGCAGTACTTC
>.|TRBV7-8|TRBJ1-5
CASSPAGPTPQHF
TGTGCCAGCAGCCCCGCGGGACCGACGCCCCAGCATTTT
>.|TRBV2|TRBJ2-5
CASSEALAGAETQYF
TGTGCCAGCAGTGAAGCGTTGGCGGGGGCGGAGACCCAGTACTTC
>TRBD1|TRBV5-4|TRBJ1-4
CASSDRQGTTEKLFF
TGTGCCAGCAGCGACCGACAGGGAACAACTGAAAAACTGTTTTTT
>.|TRBV18|TRBJ1-1
CASSSSQGRAFF
TGTGCCAGCTCATCGTCACAGGGCCGGGCTTTCTTT
>.|TRBV5-1|TRBJ2-7
CASSMGEAGEQYF
TGCGCCAGCAGCATGGGCGAGGCTGGAGAGCAGTACTTC
>TRBD2|TRBV2|TRBJ2-7
CASTLRGGSYEQYF
TGTGCCAGCACACTCCGGGGGGGCTCCTACGAGCAGTACTTC
>.|TRBV7-9|TRBJ1-4
CASSLGSATNEKLFF
TGTGCCAGCAGCTTAGGCTCGGCAACTAATGAAAAACTGTTTTTT
>.|TRBV6-5|TRBJ2-2
CASSYHSAGELFF
TGTGCCAGCAGTTACCATAGCGCCGGGGAGCTGTTTTTT
>.|TRBV10-1|TRBJ1-2
CASSVGGADYGYTF
TGCGCCAGCAGTGTTGGGGGCGCGGACTATGGCTACACCTTC
>.|TRBV7-2|TRBJ2-5
CASSFLRGGRETQYF
TGTGCCAGCAGCTTCCTGAGGGGGGGCCGAGAGACCCAGTACTTC
>TRBD2|TRBV2|TRBJ2-2
CASSLAGGITGELFF
TGTGCCAGCAGCTTAGCGGGAGGGATCACCGGGGAGCTGTTTTTT
>.|TRBV19|TRBJ1-5
CASSISGYNQPQHF
TGTGCCAGTAGTATCTCAGGGTACAATCAGCCCCAGCATTTT
>.|TRBV7-9|TRBJ2-5
CASSLTVEEETQYF
TGTGCCAGCAGCTTGACGGTCGAGGAAGAGACCCAGTACTTC
>TRBD2|TRBV28|TRBJ2-3
CASSRLAGGTSTDTQYF
TGTGCCAGCAGTAGGCTAGCGGGGGGCACTAGCACAGATACGCAGTATTTT